The T cell receptor (beta chain) under discussion was sequenced for a study of beta chain features in type 1 diabetes. Study overall: Taken together, all samples contributed approximately 110 million examined sorted cells. The study, taken as a whole, reports: Comparison showed that naive, central memory and Treg TCRB repertoires appeared more similar among patients than among healthy donors.

A note on this clone: What it binds is not known.

Staining for CD45RO/CCR7/CD25/CD127/CD95/CD27 allowed sorting of CD4+ naive, central memory, regulatory and stem cell-like memory cells. What was sequenced were expressed TCRB transcripts, since all of the isolated RNA had been reverse transcribed. Assay used: immunoSEQ multiplex PCR; TCRdb lists only in-frame clones, some missing. The table records 300,000 to 400,000 clones, around 12% of them present only once. Sequencing was done on a sample of naive CD4+ T cells from blood. This receptor was obtained from a man between 18 and 29 years old in good health.

CDR3 region: CASGPGQGQETQYF. The DNA for the CDR3 is TGTGCCAGCGGTCCGGGGCAGGGGCAAGAGACCCAGTACTTC. J is TRBJ2-5 and V is TRBV4-2; D is possibly TRBD1 (6 bases). Germline assignment: CDR1 LGHNA and CDR2 YNFKEQ. This CDR3 is built from 14 residues. With 8 bases removed from V and 2 bases from J, the gap between germline ends came to 15 bases.